These T cell receptor beta chains were read from a single sample in a study of shared clonotypes between healthy human individuals. Only in-frame clones appear in the TCRdb table, and some are missing; sequencing was by immunoSEQ multiplex PCR. Seen here are under 1 million clones, approximately 92% observed once, and the top ten hold 24%. What was sequenced was naive CD8+ T cells sorted from blood. Receptors originate from a man aged 25-40 years in good health. CDR3s include the opening cysteine and the closing phenylalanine or tryptophan. The D gene is left open where the match is weak.

d_gene: NA
v_gene: TRBV7-3
j_gene: TRBJ2-2
CDR3aa: CASSLKVGGTGELFF
CDR3nt: TGTGCCAGCAGCTTAAAGGTTGGGGGCACCGGGGAGCTGTTTTTT

d_gene: TRBD2
v_gene: TRBV7-9
j_gene: TRBJ2-2
CDR3aa: CASSPTGTRNTGELFF
CDR3nt: TGTGCCAGCAGCCCCACGGGGACTAGGAACACCGGGGAGCTGTTTTTT

d_gene: TRBD2
v_gene: TRBV7-9
j_gene: TRBJ2-5
CDR3aa: CASSLEGLAEPQETQYF
CDR3nt: TGTGCCAGCAGCTTAGAAGGACTAGCGGAACCCCAAGAGACCCAGTACTTC

d_gene: NA
v_gene: TRBV23-1
j_gene: TRBJ2-7
CDR3aa: CASSQLAGRFYEQYF
CDR3nt: TGCGCCAGCAGTCAATTGGCAGGGAGATTCTACGAGCAGTACTTC

d_gene: NA
v_gene: TRBV27
j_gene: TRBJ1-1
CDR3aa: CASRVLGNTEAFF
CDR3nt: TGTGCCAGCAGGGTTCTGGGGAACACTGAAGCTTTCTTT

d_gene: NA
v_gene: TRBV2
j_gene: TRBJ1-5
CDR3aa: CASSDDWGENQPQHF
CDR3nt: TGTGCCAGCAGTGACGATTGGGGAGAAAATCAGCCCCAGCATTTT

d_gene: NA
v_gene: TRBV27
j_gene: TRBJ2-2
CDR3aa: CASTPTGNTGELFF
CDR3nt: TGTGCCAGCACCCCTACAGGGAACACCGGGGAGCTGTTTTTT

d_gene: NA
v_gene: TRBV7-6
j_gene: TRBJ1-4
CDR3aa: CASSLGRVNEKLFF
CDR3nt: TGTGCCAGCAGCTTGGGAAGGGTTAATGAAAAACTGTTTTTT

d_gene: NA
v_gene: TRBV19
j_gene: TRBJ2-2
CDR3aa: CASSIVGVSSGELFF
CDR3nt: TGTGCCAGTAGTATCGTGGGAGTGTCCAGCGGGGAGCTGTTTTTT

d_gene: TRBD2
v_gene: TRBV10-2
j_gene: TRBJ2-3
CDR3aa: CASGTIVVDTQYF
CDR3nt: TGCGCCAGCGGGACTATTGTCGTAGATACGCAGTATTTT

d_gene: TRBD2
v_gene: TRBV10-1
j_gene: TRBJ2-1
CDR3aa: CASSTSGRANEQFF
CDR3nt: TGCGCCAGCTCCACTAGCGGGAGGGCCAATGAGCAGTTCTTC

d_gene: NA
v_gene: TRBV19
j_gene: TRBJ1-5
CDR3aa: CASSIEARSNQPQHF
CDR3nt: TGTGCCAGTAGTATAGAGGCACGGAGCAATCAGCCCCAGCATTTT

d_gene: NA
v_gene: TRBV14
j_gene: TRBJ2-1
CDR3aa: CASSQEPGLQFF
CDR3nt: TGTGCCAGCAGCCAAGAACCGGGACTTCAGTTCTTC

d_gene: NA
v_gene: TRBV18
j_gene: TRBJ1-1
CDR3aa: CASSPGRKNTEAFF
CDR3nt: TGTGCCAGCTCCCCGGGACGGAAGAACACTGAAGCTTTCTTT

d_gene: TRBD2
v_gene: TRBV28
j_gene: TRBJ2-7
CDR3aa: CASSFSLAGDYEQYF
CDR3nt: TGTGCCAGCAGTTTTTCGTTAGCGGGAGACTACGAGCAGTACTTC

d_gene: NA
v_gene: TRBV14
j_gene: TRBJ1-1
CDR3aa: CASSQDWTGGVAEAFF
CDR3nt: TGTGCCAGCAGCCAAGATTGGACTGGAGGTGTCGCTGAAGCTTTCTTT

d_gene: NA
v_gene: TRBV2
j_gene: TRBJ2-1
CDR3aa: CASSEGVSYNEQFF
CDR3nt: TGTGCCAGCAGTGAGGGGGTAAGCTACAATGAGCAGTTCTTC

d_gene: TRBD2
v_gene: TRBV5-1
j_gene: TRBJ2-7
CDR3aa: CASSPGASGSYLNEQYF
CDR3nt: TGCGCCAGCAGCCCAGGGGCTAGCGGGAGTTATCTTAACGAGCAGTACTTC